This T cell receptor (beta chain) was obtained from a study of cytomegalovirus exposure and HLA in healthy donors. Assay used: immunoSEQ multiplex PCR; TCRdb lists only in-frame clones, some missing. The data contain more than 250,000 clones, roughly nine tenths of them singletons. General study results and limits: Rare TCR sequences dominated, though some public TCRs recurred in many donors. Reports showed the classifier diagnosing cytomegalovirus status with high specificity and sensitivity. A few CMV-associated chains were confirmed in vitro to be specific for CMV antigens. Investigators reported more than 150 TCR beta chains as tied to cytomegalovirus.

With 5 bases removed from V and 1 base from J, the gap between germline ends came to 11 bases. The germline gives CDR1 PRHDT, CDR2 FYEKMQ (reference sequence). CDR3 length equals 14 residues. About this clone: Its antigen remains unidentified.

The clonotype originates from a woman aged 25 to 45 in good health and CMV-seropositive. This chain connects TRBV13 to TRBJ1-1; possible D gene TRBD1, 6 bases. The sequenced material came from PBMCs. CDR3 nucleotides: TGTGCCAGCAGCCAGGGACACACGAACACTGAAGCTTTCTTT. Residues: CASSQGHTNTEAFF. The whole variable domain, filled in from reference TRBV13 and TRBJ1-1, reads AAGVIQSPRHLIKEKRETATLKCYPIPRHDTVYWYQQGPGQDPQFLISFYEKMQSDKGSIPDRFSAQQFSDYHSELNMSSLELGDSALYFCASSQGHTNTEAFFGQGTRLTVV.